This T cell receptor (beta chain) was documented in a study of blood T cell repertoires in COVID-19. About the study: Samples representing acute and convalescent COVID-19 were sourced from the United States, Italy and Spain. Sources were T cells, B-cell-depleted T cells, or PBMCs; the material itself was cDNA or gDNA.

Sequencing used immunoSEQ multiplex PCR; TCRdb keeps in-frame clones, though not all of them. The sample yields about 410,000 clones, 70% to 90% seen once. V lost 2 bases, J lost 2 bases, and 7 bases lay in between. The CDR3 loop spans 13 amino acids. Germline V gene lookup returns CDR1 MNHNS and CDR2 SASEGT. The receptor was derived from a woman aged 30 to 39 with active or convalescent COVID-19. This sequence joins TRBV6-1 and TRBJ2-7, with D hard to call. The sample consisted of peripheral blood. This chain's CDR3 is CASSEQSTYEQYF. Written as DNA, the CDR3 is TGTGCCAGCAGTGAACAGTCGACCTACGAGCAGTACTTC.